The 27 T cell receptor beta chains listed next were all sequenced from one sample in a study of blood T cell repertoires in COVID-19. The assay was immunoSEQ multiplex PCR, and TCRdb's table has in-frame clones only and misses some. The sample records approximately 75,000 clones, about four fifths being singletons. Sequencing input: peripheral blood. The receptors were sampled from an elderly woman with acute or convalescent COVID-19.

The gene calls are TRBV10-2 and TRBJ1-6, with TRBD1 matching 9 bases. CDR3 length: 19 amino acids. From germline, CDR1 is WSHSY and CDR2 SAAADI. J was trimmed by 7 bases and V by 3 bases; bases with no gene match: 16. CDR3 sequence: CASSDPVGGGQGTNSPLHF. CDR3 bases: TGCGCCAGCAGTGACCCTGTAGGGGGAGGACAGGGGACCAATTCACCCCTCCACTTT.

This sequence joins TRBV4-1 and TRBJ2-5; tentatively, D is TRBD1 (5 bases). This CDR3 is 18 amino acids long. The ends were cut back, 0 bases at V and 0 bases at J, with 17 bases in the middle. Germline lookup yields CDR1 MGHRA and CDR2 YSYEKL. The DNA for the CDR3 is TGCGCCAGCAGCCAAGAGGGGCTCCGGTCTGATTACCAAGAGACCCAGTACTTC. Translating gives CASSQEGLRSDYQETQYF.

V is TRBV19 and J is TRBJ2-2; the D gene is possibly TRBD2 (5 bases). There are 16 residues in the CDR3. In germline, CDR1 is LNHDA, CDR2 SQIVND (reference sequence). The V end lost 5 bases, the J end lost 1 base, and 14 bases lay between the germline ends. CDR3 nucleotide sequence: TGTGCCAGTAGTTCCCGGGGAGCGAAGAACACCGGGGAGCTGTTTTTT. Its protein product is CASSSRGAKNTGELFF.

The V call is TRBV11-3, the J call TRBJ2-2; 8 bases line up with TRBD2. Germline CDR1 SGHNT, CDR2 YENEEA. The trim removed 1 base at V and 5 bases at J, leaving 3 bases unmatched. The CDR3 totals 15 residues. CDR3 in amino acids: CASSLAGGSTGELFF. The CDR3 coding sequence is TGTGCCAGCAGCTTAGCGGGGGGGAGTACCGGGGAGCTGTTTTTT.

The V and J genes are TRBV7-9 and TRBJ1-2; tentatively, D is TRBD1 (6 bases). Trimming cost V 4 bases and J 7 bases, with 19 bases left between them. This CDR3 spans 15 amino acids. Germline V CDR1 and CDR2: SEHNR, FQNEAQ (reference sequence). In DNA, the CDR3 is TGTGCCAGCAGCTCAGGGGTCCGAGTAATCGGTGGCTACACCTTC. It specifies CASSSGVRVIGGYTF.

The chain carries TRBV12-3 or TRBV12-4 and TRBJ2-5; D remains unclear. Between the trimmed V and J ends, which lost 8 bases and 5 bases, there was a span of 9 bases. The CDR3 is 11 residues long. Written as DNA, the CDR3 is TGTGCCAGCGCCGTCGGGGAGACCCAGTACTTC. It codes for CASAVGETQYF.

This clone was counted only a few times. For the CDR3, the DNA is TGTGCCAGTAGATTCCCAGGGAATGAAAAACTGTTTTTT. Protein: CASRFPGNEKLFF. This chain connects TRBV19 to TRBJ1-4, with a tentative D call TRBD1 (5 bases). The ends were cut back, 6 bases at V and 5 bases at J, with 10 bases in the middle. Per germline, CDR1 LNHDA and CDR2 SQIVND (reference sequence). This CDR3 region has 13 residues.

The rearrangement uses TRBV10-3 and TRBJ1-4; D is undetermined. Germline lookup yields CDR1 ENHRY and CDR2 SYGVKD. The CDR3 contains 16 residues. Trimming removed 3 bases at V and 6 bases at J, with 17 bases between. CDR3 sequence reads: CAISDVAPGEDEKLFF. The CDR3 coding sequence is TGTGCCATCAGTGACGTAGCCCCCGGGGAGGATGAAAAACTGTTTTTT.

The chain is built from TRBV7-8 and TRBJ1-6, with D possibly TRBD1 on 6 matching bases. This CDR3 is 18 amino acids long. Between the trimmed V and J ends, which lost 2 bases and 8 bases, there was a span of 22 bases. From germline, CDR1 is SGHVS and CDR2 FQNEAQ. The CDR3 DNA sequence: TGTGCCAGCAGCTTATCAGACGGACCGGGACAATCATATTCACCCCTCCACTTT. Its translation: CASSLSDGPGQSYSPLHF.

The rearrangement uses TRBV18 and TRBJ2-3, with 16 bases identical to TRBD2. Per germline, CDR1 KGHSH and CDR2 LQKENI. Losses at the gene ends were 2 bases for V and 7 bases for J; bases not matched to a gene: 12. The CDR3 consists of 19 residues. The CDR3 bases are TGTGCCAGCTCACCATCCCCGGGACTAGCGGGGGGGCCCATCAATACGCAGTATTTT. Its translation: CASSPSPGLAGGPINTQYF.

The V gene is TRBV30, the J gene TRBJ1-1, with a tentative D call TRBD1 (5 bases). Trimming took 2 bases from V and 5 from J, leaving 15 bases between them. This CDR3 region has 14 residues. Per germline, CDR1 GTSNPN and CDR2 SVGIG (reference sequence). DNA of the CDR3: TGTGCCTGGAGTATCCCGGGCAGGGTGACTGAAGCTTTCTTT. Translating it yields CAWSIPGRVTEAFF.

The chain couples TRBV7-2 to TRBJ2-7; D may be TRBD1 (6 bases). The CDR3 runs to 13 residues. V was shortened by 5 bases and J by 4 bases, with 12 bases between the two germline ends. Germline values: CDR1 SGHTA, CDR2 FQGNSA. In DNA form, the CDR3 reads TGTGCCAGCAGCAAACAACAGGGATACGAGCAGTACTTC. Its protein product is CASSKQQGYEQYF. Supplemented by reference TRBV7-2 and TRBJ2-7, the full variable domain reads GAGVSQSPSNKVTEKGKDVELRCDPISGHTALYWYRQSLGQGLEFLIYFQGNSAPDKSGLPSDRFSAERTGGSVSTLTIQRTQQEDSAVYLCASSKQQGYEQYFGPGTRLTVT.

The rearrangement joins TRBV6-1 to TRBJ1-2, with TRBD1 matching 8 bases. The CDR3 consists of 16 residues. V lost 4 bases to trimming and J lost 6 bases; unmatched junction nucleotides: 13. In germline, CDR1 is MNHNS, CDR2 SASEGT. The CDR3 DNA reads TGTGCCAGCAGTGCTGACAGGGGACGTCTATTGGATGGCTACACCTTC. Protein: CASSADRGRLLDGYTF.

This CDR3 is CASSISGGPGTQYF. The CDR3 DNA reads TGTGCCAGTAGTATAAGCGGGGGTCCGGGGACCCAGTACTTC. The J gene is TRBJ2-5, the V gene TRBV19, with 8 bases that match TRBD2. The CDR3 runs 14 residues. Germline lookup yields CDR1 LNHDA and CDR2 SQIVND (reference sequence). V was pared by 2 bases and J by 7 bases, with 6 bases of the junction left unmatched. Filled out from reference TRBV19 and TRBJ2-5, the complete variable domain reads DGGITQSPKYLFRKEGQNVTLSCEQNLNHDAMYWYRQDPGQGLRLIYYSQIVNDFQKGDIAEGYSVSREKKESFPLTVTSAQKNPTAFYLCASSISGGPGTQYFGPGTRLLVL.

The chain is built from TRBV19 and TRBJ2-1, with 7 bases lining up with TRBD1. J was trimmed by 1 base and V by 5 bases; bases with no gene match: 8. CDR1 and CDR2 from the germline V gene are LNHDA and SQIVND (reference sequence). This CDR3 comprises 16 residues. CDR3 nucleotide sequence: TGTGCCAGTAGTGCAGGGACAGACTTATCCTACAATGAGCAGTTCTTC. Residues: CASSAGTDLSYNEQFF.

This clone was seen a few times. At one end the junction does not follow the germline gene, possibly because of a read error. This rearrangement joins TRBV7-7 to TRBJ2-2; D remains ambiguous. Per germline, CDR1 SSHAT and CDR2 FNYEAQ (reference sequence). This CDR3 has 14 residues. The CDR3 protein is CASSLAGNTGELFF. The CDR3 nucleotides are TGTGCTAGCAGCTTAGCCGGGAACACCGGGGAGCTGTTTTTT.

The rearrangement links TRBV28 to TRBJ2-1; 8 bases align to TRBD1. This CDR3 comprises 13 residues. Germline CDR1 reads MDHEN; CDR2 reads SYDVKM. Trimming removed 5 bases from V and 9 bases from J; junction bases left unmatched: 6. The CDR3: CASSNQGAGEQFF. The DNA for the CDR3 is TGTGCCAGCAGTAATCAGGGGGCTGGTGAGCAGTTCTTC.

The chain combines TRBV7-2 with TRBJ2-2, with D uncertain. Deletions cut 2 bases from V and 7 bases from J, with 14 bases between. Germline V gives CDR1 SGHTA, CDR2 FQGNSA. CDR3 length equals 15 residues. Here the CDR3 DNA reads TGTGCCAGCAGCTTATACCGCGCGCGTGTCGGGGAGCTGTTTTTT. This gives the protein CASSLYRARVGELFF.

This clone was seen only once. The V call is TRBV2, the J call TRBJ1-5; D is undetermined. Looked up from germline, CDR1 is SNHLY and CDR2 is FYNNEI. V was trimmed by 7 bases and J by 5 bases, leaving 18 bases between them. This CDR3 has 15 amino acids. Written as DNA, the CDR3 is TGTGCCAGCACCCCCCGGGATCTACGGTATCAGCCCCAGCATTTT. It translates to CASTPRDLRYQPQHF.

The rearrangement links TRBV5-6 to TRBJ1-2; no firm D call. The CDR3 sequence is 17 residues long. Trimming removed 3 bases from V and 4 bases from J, with 22 bases in between. The V gene's germline CDR1 is SGHDT and CDR2 YYEEEE. CDR3 DNA sequence: TGTGCCAGCAGCTCCGGGATTGGGTGGCACGGTAGCTATGGCTACACCTTC. Translated, it gives CASSSGIGWHGSYGYTF.

The chain is built from TRBV2 and TRBJ2-7, with D possibly matching TRBD1 (5 bases). This CDR3 is 17 amino acids long. Trimming took 6 bases from V and 2 from J, leaving 23 bases between them. Germline V gene data show CDR1 as SNHLY and CDR2 as FYNNEI. The CDR3 nucleotides read TGTGCCAGCAGAGGATTCACACGGACATCCACGACCTACGAGCAGTACTTC. Translating it yields CASRGFTRTSTTYEQYF.

This clone occurred many times. In DNA, the CDR3 is TGTGCCAGGGGACAGGGGAACACCGGGGAGCTGTTTTTT. This translates into CARGQGNTGELFF. The chain uses TRBV6-5 and TRBJ2-2; 9 positions match TRBD1. CDR3 length: 13 amino acids. V dropped 9 bases and J dropped 1; count of bases not matched to a gene: 0. Germline loops: CDR1 MNHEY, CDR2 SVGAGI.

The J gene is TRBJ2-5, the V gene TRBV19; TRBD1 might be the D (5 bases). V gave up 9 bases and J gave up 5 bases, with 22 bases separating them. Germline loops: CDR1 LNHDA, CDR2 SQIVND (reference sequence). The CDR3 runs 15 residues. This CDR3 is CASTPQGSWYETQYF. In nucleotides, the CDR3 is TGTGCCAGCACCCCCCAGGGTTCCTGGTACGAGACCCAGTACTTC.

This clone has just a few counts. V and J are TRBV2 and TRBJ1-2; D gene ambiguous. Germline V gene sequence: CDR1 SNHLY, CDR2 FYNNEI. Trimming left V 6 bases short and J 4 bases short, with 9 bases between. This CDR3 is 12 amino acids long. CDR3 in amino acids: CASSRGGYGYTF. The CDR3 DNA is TGTGCCAGCAGCAGAGGAGGCTATGGCTACACCTTC.

The chain links TRBV19 to TRBJ1-1, with 11 bases fitting TRBD1. Germline loops: CDR1 LNHDA, CDR2 SQIVND (reference sequence). V dropped 7 bases and J dropped 5; count of bases not matched to a gene: 12. The CDR3 totals 16 residues. The CDR3 DNA reads as TGTGCCAGTACCACGTCCCTGGGACAGGGGGATACTGAAGCTTTCTTT. Protein: CASTTSLGQGDTEAFF.

V and J are TRBV7-9 and TRBJ2-7, with TRBD1 matching over 9 bases. Unmatched junction bases numbered 8, after V lost 5 bases and J lost 6 bases. The CDR3 is made up of 14 amino acids. Per germline, CDR1 SEHNR and CDR2 FQNEAQ (reference sequence). The chain's CDR3 is CASSAPGQGAEQYF. Written as DNA, the CDR3 is TGTGCCAGCAGCGCGCCGGGACAGGGCGCCGAGCAGTACTTC.

The chain has TRBV6-5 and TRBJ1-6, with 9 bases lining up with TRBD1. The ends lost 6 bases at V and 10 bases at J; junction bases unmatched: 10. The CDR3 contains 15 residues. Germline loops: CDR1 MNHEY, CDR2 SVGAGI. CDR3 DNA sequence: TGTGCCAGCAGCCTACAGGGGGCGGGCGGATCACCCCTCCACTTT. This codes for CASSLQGAGGSPLHF.